The T cell receptor (beta chain) under discussion was sequenced for a study of PD-1 blockade in classical Hodgkin lymphoma. General observations from the study: Patients who initiated nivolumab within 1 year of ASCT were excluded. CD4+ TCR diversity climbed significantly by C4D1, unlike CD8+ TCR diversity. Baseline diversity in complete responders resembled that of newly diagnosed patients.

The protocol was immunoSEQ multiplex PCR, while the TCRdb copy is restricted to in-frame clones and leaves out a portion. The table records nearly 25,000 clones, approximately 80% of them present only once. Concerning this clone itself: Its antigen is still unknown.

This CDR3 has 16 amino acids. Germline values: CDR1 SGHRS, CDR2 YFSETQ. Trimming removed 2 bases from V and 1 base from J, with 12 bases in between. With no exception, relapse followed autologous stem cell transplantation in all patients, and brentuximab vedotin exposure varied. The sample was peripheral blood mononuclear cells (PBMCs), taken at baseline. The receptor comes from a human donor with classical Hodgkin lymphoma. The chain employs TRBV5-1 and TRBJ2-2; D is ambiguous. The CDR3 sequence: CASSFDRKKNTGELFF. CDR3 coding DNA: TGCGCCAGCAGCTTCGATAGGAAAAAGAACACCGGGGAGCTGTTTTTT.